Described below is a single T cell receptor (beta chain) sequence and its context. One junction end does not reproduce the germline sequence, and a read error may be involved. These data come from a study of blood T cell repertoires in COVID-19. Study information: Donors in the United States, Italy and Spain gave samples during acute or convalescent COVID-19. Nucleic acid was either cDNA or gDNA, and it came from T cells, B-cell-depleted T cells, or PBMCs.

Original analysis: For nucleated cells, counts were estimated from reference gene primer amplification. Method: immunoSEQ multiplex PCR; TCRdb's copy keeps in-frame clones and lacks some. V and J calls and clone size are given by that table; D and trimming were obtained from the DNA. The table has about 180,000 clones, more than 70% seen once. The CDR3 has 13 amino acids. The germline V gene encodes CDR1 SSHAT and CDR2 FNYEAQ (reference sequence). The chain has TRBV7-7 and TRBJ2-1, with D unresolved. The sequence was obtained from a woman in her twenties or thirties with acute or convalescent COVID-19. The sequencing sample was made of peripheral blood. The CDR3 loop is CASSVNYNNEQFF. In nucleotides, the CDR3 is TGTGCTAGCAGCGTAAACTACAACAATGAGCAGTTCTTC.